This TCR beta chain was observed in a study of blood T cell repertoires in COVID-19. V shed 3 bases, J shed 0 bases, and the junction held 6 bases outside the gene matches. In germline, CDR1 is SGHRS, CDR2 YFSETQ. This CDR3 contains 16 residues. The assay was immunoSEQ multiplex PCR, and TCRdb's table has in-frame clones only and misses some. This sample has approximately 250,000 clones, with 65% to 90% found just once. This chain joins TRBV5-1 and TRBJ1-1; 9 bases are a match to TRBD1. This receptor was obtained from a man in his forties or fifties who had recovered from COVID-19. The sample consisted of peripheral blood. CDR3 sequence: CASSWGTGYMNTEAFF. CDR3 sequence (DNA): TGCGCCAGCAGCTGGGGGACAGGGTACATGAACACTGAAGCTTTCTTT.